Listed below are T cell receptor beta chains from one sample, sequenced in a study of human T cells and chemical hapten exposure. TCRdb recomputed calls from the RACE reads with MiXCR, one row per CDR3 protein. Of about 160,000 distinct CDR3 sequences listed, 28% are singletons. The source was whole blood, collected in connection with sensitization to the hapten diphenylcyclopropenone (DPC). These receptors came from a woman aged 18-29 years with alopecia areata. Some clones in this sample may be carry-over from other donors' samples. Both conserved end residues are part of each CDR3. D genes are given only for firm matches. Size is stated for part of the rows, as once, few or many counts, or as a class when the clone is expanded.

V gene: TRBV9; D gene: -; J gene: TRBJ2-5; clone size: many; CDR3 DNA: TGTGCCAGCAGCCGGGTCGGAGAGACCCAGTACTTC; CDR3 protein: CASSRVGETQYF
V gene: TRBV15; D gene: TRBD1; J gene: TRBJ2-4; clone size: -; CDR3 DNA: TGTGCCACCAGCAGACCAGGGGGCTCGGCCAAAAACATTCAGTACTTC; CDR3 protein: CATSRPGGSAKNIQYF
V gene: TRBV4-3; D gene: -; J gene: TRBJ1-1; clone size: few; CDR3 DNA: TGCGCCAGCAGCCCTTCCGGGACATACAATTCGAAAGCTTTCTTT; CDR3 protein: CASSPSGTYNSKAFF
V gene: TRBV12-3/TRBV12-4; D gene: -; J gene: TRBJ1-4; clone size: -; CDR3 DNA: TGTGCCAGCAGTAGAGGGGGGGCGGGTGAAAAACTGTTTTTT; CDR3 protein: CASSRGGAGEKLFF
V gene: TRBV4-1; D gene: -; J gene: TRBJ2-1; clone size: -; CDR3 DNA: TGCGCCAGCAGCCAAGGTGGAGGGGTCAACAATGAGCAGTTCTTC; CDR3 protein: CASSQGGGVNNEQFF
V gene: TRBV7-2; D gene: -; J gene: TRBJ2-4; clone size: -; CDR3 DNA: TGTGCCAGCAGCTTAAACAGGGAGGACATTCAGTACTTC; CDR3 protein: CASSLNREDIQYF
V gene: TRBV20-1; D gene: -; J gene: TRBJ2-3; clone size: few; CDR3 DNA: TGCAGTGCTAGAGATAAAGGCGGGACAGATACGCAGTATTTT; CDR3 protein: CSARDKGGTDTQYF
V gene: TRBV7-2; D gene: -; J gene: TRBJ2-7; clone size: -; CDR3 DNA: TGTGCCAGCAGCTTCGATAGAACATACAGGGCCGACGACGAGCAGTACTTC; CDR3 protein: CASSFDRTYRADDEQYF
V gene: TRBV4-3; D gene: -; J gene: TRBJ2-4; clone size: few; CDR3 DNA: TGCGCCAGCAGCCATCTAGGGGAAGCCAAAAACATTCAGTACTTC; CDR3 protein: CASSHLGEAKNIQYF
V gene: TRBV11-2; D gene: -; J gene: TRBJ2-6; clone size: -; CDR3 DNA: TGTGCCAGCAGCTTTCGGGGTGGCGGGGCCAACGTCCTGACTTTC; CDR3 protein: CASSFRGGGANVLTF
V gene: TRBV4-3; D gene: -; J gene: TRBJ1-3; clone size: few; CDR3 DNA: TGCGCCAGCAGTCAGACCGTAGTGGGCACCATATATTTT; CDR3 protein: CASSQTVVGTIYF
V gene: TRBV5-4; D gene: TRBD2; J gene: TRBJ2-7; clone size: few; CDR3 DNA: TGTGCCAGCAGCTTGGGAGGTGGGGGGGTGCACCTTTACGAGCAGTACTTC; CDR3 protein: CASSLGGGGVHLYEQYF
V gene: TRBV6-2/TRBV6-3; D gene: -; J gene: TRBJ1-6; clone size: many; CDR3 DNA: TGTGCCAGCAGTTATGGATGGACGGCGACCTATTCACCCCTCCACTTT; CDR3 protein: CASSYGWTATYSPLHF
V gene: TRBV27; D gene: TRBD2; J gene: TRBJ2-1; clone size: few; CDR3 DNA: TGTGCCAGCAACACGATCGGGACTAGCGTGCATGAGCAGTTCTTC; CDR3 protein: CASNTIGTSVHEQFF
V gene: TRBV29-1; D gene: -; J gene: TRBJ2-5; clone size: few; CDR3 DNA: TGCAGCGTTTGGAGTTGGGAGACCCAGTACTTC; CDR3 protein: CSVWSWETQYF
V gene: TRBV13; D gene: -; J gene: TRBJ2-5; clone size: few; CDR3 DNA: TGTGCCAGCAGCTTAGAAGGGATGGAGACCCAGTACTTC; CDR3 protein: CASSLEGMETQYF
V gene: TRBV2; D gene: -; J gene: TRBJ2-1; clone size: -; CDR3 DNA: TGTGCCAGCAGTGTTAACCCAAGGGGCAATGAGCAGTTCTTC; CDR3 protein: CASSVNPRGNEQFF
V gene: TRBV11-2; D gene: TRBD1; J gene: TRBJ1-1; clone size: -; CDR3 DNA: TGTGCCAGCAGCTTACGGACAGGGGGGGCTGAAGCTTTCTTT; CDR3 protein: CASSLRTGGAEAFF